The rows below give T cell receptor beta chains drawn from one sample of a study of vaccination and CD4 T cells after COVID-19. These receptors' targets are unknown. One entry per CDR3 protein results from TCRdb running MiXCR on the PCR reads. The sample consists of approximately 13,000 distinct CDR3 sequences, about 50% of them appearing once. Material: CD4+ T cells from blood, cultured in vitro. The receptors were gathered from a human donor who had recovered from COVID-19. CDR3s include the opening cysteine and the closing phenylalanine or tryptophan. Each record gives: V gene, D gene, clone size, J gene, CDR3 DNA, CDR3 protein. D genes are given only for firm matches. A row's size may be missing; if present it is once, few, many or a size class.

>TRBV20-1|TRBD1|NA|TRBJ1-6
TGCAGTGCTAGTCGCCCGGGACAGGATAATTCACCCCTCCACTTT
CSASRPGQDNSPLHF
>TRBV6-2/TRBV6-3|NA|few|TRBJ2-7
TGTGCCAGCAGTTACGGGGCCAGGGGATCCTACGAGCAGTACTTC
CASSYGARGSYEQYF
>TRBV2|NA|NA|TRBJ1-5
TGTGCCAGCATGGGGGTCGGAGGGCCCCAGCATTTT
CASMGVGGPQHF
>TRBV11-1|NA|NA|TRBJ2-2
TGTGCCAGCAGCTTACGGGACACCGGGGAGCTGTTTTTT
CASSLRDTGELFF
>TRBV5-1|NA|few|TRBJ2-3
TGCGCCAGCAGCCTCGACTCAGATACGCAGTATTTT
CASSLDSDTQYF
>TRBV2|NA|NA|TRBJ2-7
TGTGCCAGCAGTCGTCAACTAGCCACCTACGAGCAGTACTTC
CASSRQLATYEQYF
>TRBV20-1|NA|few|TRBJ2-1
TGCAGTGCTAGAGGCCCTCGCGGGACAAACAATGAGCAGTTCTTC
CSARGPRGTNNEQFF
>TRBV7-6|NA|NA|TRBJ2-7
TGTGCCAGCGGGACACGCCCCTACGAGCAGTACTTC
CASGTRPYEQYF
>TRBV27|NA|NA|TRBJ2-1
TGTGCCAGCAGAACATATCCGGGTGACAATGAGCAGTTCTTC
CASRTYPGDNEQFF
>TRBV20-1|TRBD2|few|TRBJ2-5
TGCAGTGCTAGCTTCGGGGGGAGAGAGACCCAGTACTTC
CSASFGGRETQYF
>TRBV5-1|NA|NA|TRBJ1-1
TGCGCCAGCAGCTTGGTTTCTGGGGGGCCGGGTACTGAAGCTTTCTTT
CASSLVSGGPGTEAFF
>TRBV28|NA|NA|TRBJ1-1
TGTGCCAGCAGACCAGGAACCCTGGTTGGCACTGAAGCTTTCTTT
CASRPGTLVGTEAFF
>TRBV20-1|NA|NA|TRBJ1-4
TGCAGTGCCGACAGGACAAATGAAAAACTGTTTTTT
CSADRTNEKLFF
>TRBV18|NA|few|TRBJ2-5
TGTGCCAGCTCCCCAAACAGTGCGAGGGAGACCCAGTACTTC
CASSPNSARETQYF
>TRBV19|TRBD1|few|TRBJ2-7
TGTGCCAGTAGTGACAGGGGGCAGTACGAGCAGTACTTC
CASSDRGQYEQYF
>TRBV15|TRBD1|NA|TRBJ1-5
TGTGCCACCAGCAGAGCGCAGGGGGGGCAGCCCCAGCATTTT
CATSRAQGGQPQHF
>TRBV20-1|NA|NA|TRBJ2-3
TGCAGTGCTAGAGTTTCGGGGGAGACTACGCAGTATTTT
CSARVSGETTQYF
>TRBV19|NA|few|TRBJ1-1
TGTGCCAGTAGTATAATTCGGGGAAACACTGAAGCTTTCTTT
CASSIIRGNTEAFF
>TRBV7-9|NA|NA|TRBJ2-3
TGTGCCAGCAGCTTACCCCTAGGCGGGAGCACAGATACGCAGTATTTT
CASSLPLGGSTDTQYF
>TRBV4-1|NA|NA|TRBJ2-2
TGCGCCAGCAGCCAGGGGGGAGTCCTCGCCGGGGAGCTGTTTTTT
CASSQGGVLAGELFF
>TRBV2|NA|NA|TRBJ2-3
TGTGCCAGCAGTGACCAGGGGTTAGATACGCAGTATTTT
CASSDQGLDTQYF
>TRBV7-9|NA|NA|TRBJ1-2
TGTGCCAGCAGCTCCAGGGATAGGTTCGATGGCTACACCTTC
CASSSRDRFDGYTF